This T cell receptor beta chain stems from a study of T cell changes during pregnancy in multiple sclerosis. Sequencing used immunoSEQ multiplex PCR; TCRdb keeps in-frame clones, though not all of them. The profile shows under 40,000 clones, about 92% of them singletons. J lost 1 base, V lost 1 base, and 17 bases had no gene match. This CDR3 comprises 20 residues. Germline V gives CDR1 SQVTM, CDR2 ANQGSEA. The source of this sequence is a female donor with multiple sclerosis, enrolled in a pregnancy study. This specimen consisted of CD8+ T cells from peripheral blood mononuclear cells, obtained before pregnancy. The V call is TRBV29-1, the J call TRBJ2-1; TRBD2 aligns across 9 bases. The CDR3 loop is CSVEGDAKRGAFSSYNEQFF. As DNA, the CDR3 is TGCAGCGTTGAAGGGGACGCCAAGCGGGGGGCGTTTAGTTCCTACAATGAGCAGTTCTTC.